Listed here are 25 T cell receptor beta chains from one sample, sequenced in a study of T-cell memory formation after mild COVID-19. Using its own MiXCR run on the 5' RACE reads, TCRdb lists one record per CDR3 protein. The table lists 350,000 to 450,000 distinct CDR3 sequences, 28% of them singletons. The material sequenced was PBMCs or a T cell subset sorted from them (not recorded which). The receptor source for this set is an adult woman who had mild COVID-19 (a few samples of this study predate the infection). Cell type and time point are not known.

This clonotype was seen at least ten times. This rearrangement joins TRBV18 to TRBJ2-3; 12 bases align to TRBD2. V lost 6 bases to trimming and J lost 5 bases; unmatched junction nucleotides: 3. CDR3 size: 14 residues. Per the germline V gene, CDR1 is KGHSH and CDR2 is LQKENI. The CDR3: CASSPGLAGDTQYF. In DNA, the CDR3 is TGTGCCAGCTCCCCGGGACTAGCGGGAGATACGCAGTATTTT.

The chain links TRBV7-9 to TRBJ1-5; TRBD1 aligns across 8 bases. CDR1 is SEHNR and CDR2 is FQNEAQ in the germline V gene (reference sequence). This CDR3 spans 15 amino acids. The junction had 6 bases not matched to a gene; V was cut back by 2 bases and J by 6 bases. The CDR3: CASSLPGTGLQPQHF. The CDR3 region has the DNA TGTGCCAGCAGCTTACCTGGGACAGGTCTTCAGCCCCAGCATTTT.

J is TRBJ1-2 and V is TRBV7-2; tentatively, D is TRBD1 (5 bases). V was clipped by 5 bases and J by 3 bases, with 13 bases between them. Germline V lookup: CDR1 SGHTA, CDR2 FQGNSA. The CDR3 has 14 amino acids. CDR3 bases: TGTGCCAGCAGCACCCGTAGAGGGGACTATGGCTACACCTTC. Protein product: CASSTRRGDYGYTF.

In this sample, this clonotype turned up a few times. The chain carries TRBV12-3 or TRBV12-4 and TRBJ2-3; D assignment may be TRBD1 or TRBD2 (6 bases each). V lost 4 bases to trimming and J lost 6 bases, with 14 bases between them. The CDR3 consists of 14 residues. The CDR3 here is CASSWAWGADTQYF. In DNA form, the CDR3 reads TGTGCCAGCAGTTGGGCCTGGGGGGCGGATACGCAGTATTTT.

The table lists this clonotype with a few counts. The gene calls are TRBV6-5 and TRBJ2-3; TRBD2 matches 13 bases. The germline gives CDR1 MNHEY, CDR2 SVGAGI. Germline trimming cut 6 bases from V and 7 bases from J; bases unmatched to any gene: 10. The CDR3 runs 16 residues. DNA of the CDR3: TGTGCCAGCAGGCCCCCGGGACTAGCGGGAAGAAATACGCAGTATTTT. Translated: CASRPPGLAGRNTQYF.

The CDR3 is CASSLNRNSYNEQFF. The CDR3 DNA reads TGTGCCAGCAGCTTAAACCGGAACTCCTACAATGAGCAGTTCTTC. The chain has TRBV11-3 and TRBJ2-1; no clear D gene. The CDR3 consists of 15 residues. With 2 bases removed from V and 0 bases from J, the gap between germline ends came to 8 bases. Germline V gives CDR1 SGHNT, CDR2 YENEEA.

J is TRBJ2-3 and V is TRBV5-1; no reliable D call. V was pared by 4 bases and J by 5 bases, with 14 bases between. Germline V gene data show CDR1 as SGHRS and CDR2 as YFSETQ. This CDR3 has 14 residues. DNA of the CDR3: TGCGCCAGCAGCAAAGGATGGGATAGAGATACGCAGTATTTT. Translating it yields CASSKGWDRDTQYF.

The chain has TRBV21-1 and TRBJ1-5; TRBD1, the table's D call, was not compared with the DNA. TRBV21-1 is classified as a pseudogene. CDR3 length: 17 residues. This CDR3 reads CASSSWAGGFFNQPQHF. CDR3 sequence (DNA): TGTGCCAGCAGCTCCTGGGCAGGGGGTTTCTTCAATCAGCCCCAGCATTTT.

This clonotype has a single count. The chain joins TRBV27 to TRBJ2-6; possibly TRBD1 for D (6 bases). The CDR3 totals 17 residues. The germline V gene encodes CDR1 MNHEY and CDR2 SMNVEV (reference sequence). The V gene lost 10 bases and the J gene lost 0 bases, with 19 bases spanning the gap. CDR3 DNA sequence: TGTGCCACCGGACTCCGACAGGCATACTCTGGGGCCAACGTCCTGACTTTC. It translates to CATGLRQAYSGANVLTF.

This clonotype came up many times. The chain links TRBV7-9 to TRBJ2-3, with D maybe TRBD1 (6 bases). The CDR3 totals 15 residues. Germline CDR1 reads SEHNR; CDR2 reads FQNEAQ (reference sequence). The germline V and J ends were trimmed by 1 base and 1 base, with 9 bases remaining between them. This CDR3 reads CASSLGGHRTDTQYF. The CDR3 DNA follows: TGTGCCAGCAGCTTAGGGGGACACCGCACAGATACGCAGTATTTT. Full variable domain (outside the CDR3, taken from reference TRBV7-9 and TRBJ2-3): DTGVSQNPRHKITKRGQNVTFRCDPISEHNRLYWYRQTLGQGPEFLTYFQNEAQLEKSRLLSDRFSAERPKGSFSTLEIQRTEQGDSAMYLCASSLGGHRTDTQYFGPGTRLTVL.

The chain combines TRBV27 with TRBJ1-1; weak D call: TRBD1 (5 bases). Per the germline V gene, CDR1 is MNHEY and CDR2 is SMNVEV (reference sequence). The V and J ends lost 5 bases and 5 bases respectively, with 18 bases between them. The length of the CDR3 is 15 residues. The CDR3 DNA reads TGTGCCAGCAGTCCGTCGACGGTCCCAGGGACTGAAGCTTTCTTT. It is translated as CASSPSTVPGTEAFF.

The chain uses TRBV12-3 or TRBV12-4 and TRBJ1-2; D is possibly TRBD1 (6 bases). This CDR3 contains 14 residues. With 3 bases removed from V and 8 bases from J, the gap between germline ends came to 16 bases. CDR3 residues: CASSFGAGAIGYTF. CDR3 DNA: TGTGCCAGCAGTTTTGGGGCAGGGGCTATAGGCTACACCTTC.

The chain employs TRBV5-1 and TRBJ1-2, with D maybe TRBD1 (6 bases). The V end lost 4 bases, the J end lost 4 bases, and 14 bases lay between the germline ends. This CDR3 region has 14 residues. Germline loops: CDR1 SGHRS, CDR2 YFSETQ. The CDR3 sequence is CASSEMDSLYGYTF. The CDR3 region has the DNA TGCGCCAGCAGCGAGATGGACAGCCTCTATGGCTACACCTTC. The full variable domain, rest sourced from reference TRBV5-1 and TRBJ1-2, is KAGVTQTPRYLIKTRGQQVTLSCSPISGHRSVSWYQQTPGQGLQFLFEYFSETQRNKGNFPGRFSGRQFSNSRSEMNVSTLELGDSALYLCASSEMDSLYGYTFGSGTRLTVV.

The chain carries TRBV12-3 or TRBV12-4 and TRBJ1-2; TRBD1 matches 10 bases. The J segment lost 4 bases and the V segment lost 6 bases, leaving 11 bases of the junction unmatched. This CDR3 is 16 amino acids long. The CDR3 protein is CASSRDRGAVGYGYTF. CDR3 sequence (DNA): TGTGCCAGCAGCAGGGACAGGGGCGCTGTGGGCTATGGCTACACCTTC.

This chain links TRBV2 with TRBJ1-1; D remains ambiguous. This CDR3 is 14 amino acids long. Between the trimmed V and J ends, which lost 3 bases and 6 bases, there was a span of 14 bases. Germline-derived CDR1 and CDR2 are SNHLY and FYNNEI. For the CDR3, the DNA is TGTGCCAGCAGTGATGGGCAGGTTAACGCTGAAGCTTTCTTT. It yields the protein CASSDGQVNAEAFF.

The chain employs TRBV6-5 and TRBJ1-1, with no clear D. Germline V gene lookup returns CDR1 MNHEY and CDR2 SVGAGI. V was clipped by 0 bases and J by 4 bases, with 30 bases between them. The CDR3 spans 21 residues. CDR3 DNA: TGTGCCAGCAGTTACTCGGCGCGTGATCGAGGGTTGGGATGGGGTGGCACTGAAGCTTTCTTT. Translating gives CASSYSARDRGLGWGGTEAFF.

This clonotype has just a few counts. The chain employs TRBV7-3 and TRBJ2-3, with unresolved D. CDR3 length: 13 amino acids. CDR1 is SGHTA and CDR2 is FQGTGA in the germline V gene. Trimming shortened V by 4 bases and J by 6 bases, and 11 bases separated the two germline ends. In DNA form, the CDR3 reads TGTGCCAGCAGCTCCCGTAACAGCGATACGCAGTATTTT. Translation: CASSSRNSDTQYF.

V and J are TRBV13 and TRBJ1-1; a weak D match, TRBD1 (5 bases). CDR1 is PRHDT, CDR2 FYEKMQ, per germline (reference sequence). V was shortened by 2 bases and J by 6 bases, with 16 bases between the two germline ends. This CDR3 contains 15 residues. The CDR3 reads CASSLLWDADPEAFF. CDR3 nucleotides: TGTGCCAGCAGCTTATTATGGGACGCGGATCCTGAAGCTTTCTTT.

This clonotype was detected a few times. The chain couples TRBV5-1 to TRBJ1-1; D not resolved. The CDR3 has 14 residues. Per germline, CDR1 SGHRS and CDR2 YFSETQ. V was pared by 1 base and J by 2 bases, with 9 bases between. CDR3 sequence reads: CASSLTASNTEAFF. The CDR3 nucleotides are TGCGCCAGCAGCTTGACAGCAAGTAACACTGAAGCTTTCTTT.

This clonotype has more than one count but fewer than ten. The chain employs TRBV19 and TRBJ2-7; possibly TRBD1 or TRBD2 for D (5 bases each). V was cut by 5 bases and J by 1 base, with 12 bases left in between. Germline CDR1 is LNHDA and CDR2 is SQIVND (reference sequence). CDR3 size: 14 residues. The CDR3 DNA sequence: TGTGCCAGTAGTCCGGGACGACTATCCTACGAGCAGTACTTC. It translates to CASSPGRLSYEQYF.

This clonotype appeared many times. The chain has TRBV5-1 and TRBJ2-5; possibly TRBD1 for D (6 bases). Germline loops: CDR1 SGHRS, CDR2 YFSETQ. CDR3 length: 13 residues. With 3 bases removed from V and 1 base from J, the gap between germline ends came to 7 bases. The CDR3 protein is CASSWGPQETQYF. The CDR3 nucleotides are TGCGCCAGCAGCTGGGGGCCCCAAGAGACCCAGTACTTC. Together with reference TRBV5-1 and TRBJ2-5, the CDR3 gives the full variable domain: KAGVTQTPRYLIKTRGQQVTLSCSPISGHRSVSWYQQTPGQGLQFLFEYFSETQRNKGNFPGRFSGRQFSNSRSEMNVSTLELGDSALYLCASSWGPQETQYFGPGTRLLVL.

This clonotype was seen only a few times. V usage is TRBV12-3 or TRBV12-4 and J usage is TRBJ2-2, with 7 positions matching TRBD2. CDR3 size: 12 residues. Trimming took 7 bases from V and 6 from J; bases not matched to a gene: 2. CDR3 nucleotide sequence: TGTGCCAGCACCCGGGAGGCCGGGGAGCTGTTTTTT. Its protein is CASTREAGELFF.

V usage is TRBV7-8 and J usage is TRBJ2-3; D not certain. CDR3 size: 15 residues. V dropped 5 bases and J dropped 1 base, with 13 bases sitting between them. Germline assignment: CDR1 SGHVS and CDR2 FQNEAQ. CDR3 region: CASSLPIFGTDTQYF. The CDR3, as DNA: TGTGCCAGCAGCCTACCCATCTTTGGCACAGATACGCAGTATTTT.

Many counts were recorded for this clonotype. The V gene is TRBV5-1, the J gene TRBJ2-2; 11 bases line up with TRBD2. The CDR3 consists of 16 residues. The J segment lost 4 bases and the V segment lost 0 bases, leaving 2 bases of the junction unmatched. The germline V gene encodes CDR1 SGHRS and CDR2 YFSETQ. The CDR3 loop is CASSLGLAGPTGELFF. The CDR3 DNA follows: TGCGCCAGCAGCTTGGGACTAGCGGGACCCACCGGGGAGCTGTTTTTT.

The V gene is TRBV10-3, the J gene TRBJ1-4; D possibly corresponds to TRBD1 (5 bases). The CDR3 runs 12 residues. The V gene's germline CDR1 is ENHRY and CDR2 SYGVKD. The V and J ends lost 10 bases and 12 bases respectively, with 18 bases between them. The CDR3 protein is CATKQQGPELFF. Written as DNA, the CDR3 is TGTGCCACCAAACAGCAGGGCCCGGAACTGTTTTTT.